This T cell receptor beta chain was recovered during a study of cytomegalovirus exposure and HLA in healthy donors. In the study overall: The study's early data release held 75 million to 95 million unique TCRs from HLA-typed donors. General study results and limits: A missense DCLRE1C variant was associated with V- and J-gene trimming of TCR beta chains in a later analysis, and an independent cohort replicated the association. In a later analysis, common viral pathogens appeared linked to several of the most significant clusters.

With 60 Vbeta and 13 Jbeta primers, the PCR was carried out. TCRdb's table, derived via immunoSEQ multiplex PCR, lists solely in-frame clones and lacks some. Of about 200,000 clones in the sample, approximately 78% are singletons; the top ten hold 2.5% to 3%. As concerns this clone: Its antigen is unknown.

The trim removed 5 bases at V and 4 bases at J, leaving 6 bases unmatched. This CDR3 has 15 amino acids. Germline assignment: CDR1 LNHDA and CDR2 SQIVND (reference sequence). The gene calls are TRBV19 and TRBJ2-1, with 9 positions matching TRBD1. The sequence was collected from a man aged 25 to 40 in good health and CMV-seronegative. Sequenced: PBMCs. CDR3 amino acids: CASSETGQGYNEQFF. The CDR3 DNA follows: TGTGCCAGTAGTGAGACGGGACAGGGTTACAATGAGCAGTTCTTC.